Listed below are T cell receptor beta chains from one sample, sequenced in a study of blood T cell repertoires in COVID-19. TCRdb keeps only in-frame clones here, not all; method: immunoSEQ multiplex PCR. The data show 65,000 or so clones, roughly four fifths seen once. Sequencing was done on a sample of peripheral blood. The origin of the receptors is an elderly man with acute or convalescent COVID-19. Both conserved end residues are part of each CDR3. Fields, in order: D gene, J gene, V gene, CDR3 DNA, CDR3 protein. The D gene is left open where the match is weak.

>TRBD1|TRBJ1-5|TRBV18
TGTGCCAGCTCACTTACCGGGACAGGGAACAATCAGCCCCAGCATTTT
CASSLTGTGNNQPQHF
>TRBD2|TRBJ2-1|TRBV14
TGTGCCAGCAGCCAAGAGCGGGGGGCTATCTACAATGAGCAGTTCTTC
CASSQERGAIYNEQFF
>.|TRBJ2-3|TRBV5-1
TGCGCCAGCAGCTCCGACCAGGGGTATACGCAGTATTTT
CASSSDQGYTQYF
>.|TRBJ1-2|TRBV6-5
TGTGCCAGCAGTTACTCCTCGTCCTATGGCTACACCTTC
CASSYSSSYGYTF
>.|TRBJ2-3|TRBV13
TGTGCCAGCAGCTTTGCCGGGACACATAGCACAGATACGCAGTATTTT
CASSFAGTHSTDTQYF
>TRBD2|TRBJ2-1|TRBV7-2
TGTGCCAGCAGCTTAACTCAGACTAGCGGTTCCACGGGGCAGTTCTTC
CASSLTQTSGSTGQFF
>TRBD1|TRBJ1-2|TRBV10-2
TGCGCCAGCAGTCCACTTGGGACAGTAGCCTATGGCTACACCTTC
CASSPLGTVAYGYTF
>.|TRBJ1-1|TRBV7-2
TGTGCCAGCAGCTTTAACACACAGGGAGACACTGAAGCTTTCTTT
CASSFNTQGDTEAFF
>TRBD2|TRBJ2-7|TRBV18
TGTGCCAGCTCTCCCCCGGGACTAGCGGAACAGTACTTC
CASSPPGLAEQYF
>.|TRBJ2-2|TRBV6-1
TGTGCCAGCAGTGACGGGACAGGGTGGCTAGCGGGTCTGTACACCGGGGAGCTGTTTTTT
CASSDGTGWLAGLYTGELFF
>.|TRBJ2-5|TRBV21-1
TGTGCCAGCAGCAAAGGGGGACTAGCGGGGGGAGAGACCCAGTACTTC
CASSKGGLAGGETQYF
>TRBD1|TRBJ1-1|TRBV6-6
TGTGCCAGCAGTACAGACAGGGGTACCACTGAAGCTTTCTTT
CASSTDRGTTEAFF
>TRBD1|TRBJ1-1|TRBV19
TGTGCCAGTAGTACTGACAGGGGGCGCAACACTGAAGCTTTCTTT
CASSTDRGRNTEAFF
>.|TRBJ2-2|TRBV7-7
TGTGCTAGCAGCCCAAGAGGGTATGGCACCGGGGAGCTGTTTTTT
CASSPRGYGTGELFF
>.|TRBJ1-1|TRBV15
TGTGCCACCAGCGGCCGGGGGAAGAACACTGAAGCTTTCTTT
CATSGRGKNTEAFF
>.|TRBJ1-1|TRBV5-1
TGCGCCAGCAGCCTCAGGGGAACGAACACTGAAGCTTTCTTT
CASSLRGTNTEAFF
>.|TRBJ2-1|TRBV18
TGTGCCAGCTCACCACGCGGGGGCTACTACAATGAGCAGTTCTTC
CASSPRGGYYNEQFF